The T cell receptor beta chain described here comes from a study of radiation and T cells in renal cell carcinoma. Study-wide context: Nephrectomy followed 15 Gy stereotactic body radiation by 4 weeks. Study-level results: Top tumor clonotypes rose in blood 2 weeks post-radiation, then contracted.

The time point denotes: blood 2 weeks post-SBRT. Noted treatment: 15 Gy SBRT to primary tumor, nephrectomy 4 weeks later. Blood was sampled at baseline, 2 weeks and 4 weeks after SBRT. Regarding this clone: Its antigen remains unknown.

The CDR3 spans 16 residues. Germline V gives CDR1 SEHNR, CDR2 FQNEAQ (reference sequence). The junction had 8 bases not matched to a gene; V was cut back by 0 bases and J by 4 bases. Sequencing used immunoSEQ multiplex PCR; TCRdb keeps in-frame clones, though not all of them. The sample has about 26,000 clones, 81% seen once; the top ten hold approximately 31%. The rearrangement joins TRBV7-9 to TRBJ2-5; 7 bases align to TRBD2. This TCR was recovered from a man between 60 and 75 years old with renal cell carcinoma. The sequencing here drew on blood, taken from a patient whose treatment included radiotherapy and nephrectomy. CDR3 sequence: CASSLAGGPSRETQYF. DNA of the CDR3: TGTGCCAGCAGCTTAGCGGGAGGGCCTTCACGAGAGACCCAGTACTTC.